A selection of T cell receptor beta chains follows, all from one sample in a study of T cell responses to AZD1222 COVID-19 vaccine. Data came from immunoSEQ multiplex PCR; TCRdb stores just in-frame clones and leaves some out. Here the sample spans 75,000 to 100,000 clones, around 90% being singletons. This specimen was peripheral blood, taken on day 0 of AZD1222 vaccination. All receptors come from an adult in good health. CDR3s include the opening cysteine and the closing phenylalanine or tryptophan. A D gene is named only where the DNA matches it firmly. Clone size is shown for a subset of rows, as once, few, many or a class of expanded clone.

CDR3: CASIPPSGDSNYGYTF; DNA: TGTGCCAGCATCCCACCGTCTGGGGACAGCAACTATGGCTACACCTTC; D: TRBD1; size: -; V: TRBV6-6; J: TRBJ1-2
CDR3: CAISGERGGTGELFF; DNA: TGTGCCATCAGTGGGGAACGGGGGGGCACCGGGGAGCTGTTTTTT; D: TRBD2; size: -; V: TRBV10-3; J: TRBJ2-2
CDR3: CASRQTGGRSYTF; DNA: TGTGCCAGCAGACAAACAGGGGGAAGGAGCTACACCTTC; D: TRBD1; size: -; V: TRBV9; J: TRBJ1-2
CDR3: CASSQGGAGETQYF; DNA: TGCGCCAGCAGCCAAGGAGGGGCGGGAGAGACCCAGTACTTC; D: -; size: -; V: TRBV4-1; J: TRBJ2-5
CDR3: CASSLVQTQNEQFF; DNA: TGTGCCAGCAGCTTAGTACAGACTCAAAATGAGCAGTTCTTC; D: -; size: -; V: TRBV7-9; J: TRBJ2-1
CDR3: CAIKGDLSSTYGYTF; DNA: TGTGCCATCAAAGGGGACCTCTCCTCCACCTATGGCTACACCTTC; D: -; size: -; V: TRBV10-3; J: TRBJ1-2
CDR3: CASSIDGRWGGYTF; DNA: TGTGCCAGTAGTATAGATGGCAGATGGGGTGGCTACACCTTC; D: -; size: few; V: TRBV19; J: TRBJ1-2
CDR3: CASGFGQAYTGELFF; DNA: TGTGCTAGTGGTTTTGGACAGGCATACACCGGGGAGCTGTTTTTT; D: TRBD1; size: -; V: TRBV12-5; J: TRBJ2-2
CDR3: CATQEGTNYGYTF; DNA: TGTGCCACCCAGGAGGGTACTAACTATGGCTACACCTTC; D: -; size: -; V: TRBV10-3; J: TRBJ1-2
CDR3: CASSSRLGVGANYGYTF; DNA: TGTGCCAGCAGTTCCCGGTTGGGGGTGGGAGCTAACTATGGCTACACCTTC; D: -; size: few; V: TRBV25-1; J: TRBJ1-2
CDR3: CASSFTPGQGARGEKLFF; DNA: TGTGCCAGCAGCTTTACACCGGGACAGGGGGCACGGGGAGAAAAACTGTTTTTT; D: TRBD1; size: -; V: TRBV7-6; J: TRBJ1-4
CDR3: CASSSLAGSGGELFF; DNA: TGCGCCAGCAGCTCGCTAGCGGGGAGCGGCGGGGAGCTGTTTTTT; D: TRBD2; size: -; V: TRBV5-1; J: TRBJ2-2
CDR3: CASSPPAVSSGNTIYF; DNA: TGTGCCAGTAGTCCACCGGCGGTGAGCTCTGGAAACACCATATATTTT; D: -; size: -; V: TRBV19; J: TRBJ1-3
CDR3: CASSLPLGGNQPQHF; DNA: TGTGCCAGCAGTTTACCCCTCGGGGGCAATCAGCCCCAGCATTTT; D: -; size: -; V: TRBV28; J: TRBJ1-5
CDR3: CASSDSAGGYNEQFF; DNA: TGTGCCAGCAGTGACTCAGCGGGGGGGTACAATGAGCAGTTCTTC; D: TRBD2; size: few; V: TRBV6-4; J: TRBJ2-1
CDR3: CASSIQLNQPQHF; DNA: TGTGCCAGTAGTATTCAGCTCAATCAGCCCCAGCATTTT; D: -; size: -; V: TRBV19; J: TRBJ1-5
CDR3: CASSIRTPNQPQHF; DNA: TGTGCCAGTAGTATTCGGACCCCTAATCAGCCCCAGCATTTT; D: -; size: -; V: TRBV19; J: TRBJ1-5
CDR3: CASRLRGGVTGELFF; DNA: TGTGCCAGCAGGCTCCGGGGGGGGGTCACCGGGGAGCTGTTTTTT; D: TRBD2; size: few; V: TRBV27; J: TRBJ2-2
CDR3: CASSLFPGADGELFF; DNA: TGTGCCAGCAGCTTATTTCCAGGGGCGGACGGGGAGCTGTTTTTT; D: -; size: -; V: TRBV7-3; J: TRBJ2-2
CDR3: CASSSSRSSYNSPLHF; DNA: TGTGCCAGCAGTTCCTCTCGGAGCTCCTATAATTCACCCCTCCACTTT; D: -; size: -; V: TRBV27; J: TRBJ1-6
CDR3: CASSSDEATNEKLFF; DNA: TGTGCCAGCAGCTCCGACGAGGCAACTAATGAAAAACTGTTTTTT; D: -; size: few; V: TRBV7-8; J: TRBJ1-4
CDR3: CASSVRGPGNTIYF; DNA: TGCGCCAGCAGCGTAAGGGGGCCCGGAAACACCATATATTTT; D: TRBD1; size: -; V: TRBV5-1; J: TRBJ1-3
CDR3: CASSLAGTVVYF; DNA: TGTGCCAGCAGTTTAGCCGGGACAGTGGTCTACTTC; D: TRBD1; size: -; V: TRBV12-3/TRBV12-4; J: TRBJ2-7
CDR3: CASSLGAGRIQYF; DNA: TGTGCCAGCAGCTTAGGGGCGGGGCGCATTCAGTACTTC; D: -; size: -; V: TRBV7-2; J: TRBJ2-4
CDR3: CASSQEGGFRTGGAYSPLHF; DNA: TGCGCCAGCAGCCAAGAGGGGGGTTTTAGGACAGGGGGCGCTTATTCACCCCTCCACTTT; D: TRBD1; size: -; V: TRBV4-3; J: TRBJ1-6
CDR3: CASSYDRAMNTEAFF; DNA: TGTGCCAGCAGTTACGATCGCGCTATGAACACTGAAGCTTTCTTT; D: -; size: -; V: TRBV6-5; J: TRBJ1-1
CDR3: CASSPGYNEKLFF; DNA: TGTGCCAGTAGCCCGGGCTATAATGAAAAACTGTTTTTT; D: -; size: -; V: TRBV19; J: TRBJ1-4
CDR3: CASSQEVIGNTIYF; DNA: TGTGCCAGCAGCCAAGAGGTCATCGGAAACACCATATATTTT; D: -; size: -; V: TRBV14; J: TRBJ1-3
CDR3: CASSTSGAPVDEQFF; DNA: TGCGCCAGCAGCACAAGTGGGGCGCCGGTGGATGAGCAGTTCTTC; D: -; size: -; V: TRBV5-1; J: TRBJ2-1
CDR3: CASSFQGTNEKLFF; DNA: TGCGCCAGCAGCTTCCAGGGCACTAATGAAAAACTGTTTTTT; D: -; size: -; V: TRBV5-1; J: TRBJ1-4
CDR3: CASSQEVAGVSTNEKLFF; DNA: TGCGCCAGCAGCCAAGAGGTAGCAGGGGTGTCAACTAATGAAAAACTGTTTTTT; D: -; size: -; V: TRBV4-1; J: TRBJ1-4
CDR3: CASSVGPEPRGYEQYF; DNA: TGTGCCAGCAGCGTAGGACCAGAACCACGAGGATACGAGCAGTACTTC; D: -; size: -; V: TRBV9; J: TRBJ2-7
CDR3: CASSAEGGGEKLFF; DNA: TGTGCCAGCAGTGCCGAAGGGGGCGGGGAAAAACTGTTTTTT; D: TRBD1; size: once; V: TRBV2; J: TRBJ1-4
CDR3: CASSYDSGRVGETQYF; DNA: TGTGCCAGCAGTTACGATTCAGGGAGGGTAGGAGAGACCCAGTACTTC; D: TRBD2; size: -; V: TRBV6-2/TRBV6-3; J: TRBJ2-5
CDR3: CATSSGGIEKLFF; DNA: TGTGCCACCTCCTCGGGGGGGATTGAAAAACTGTTTTTT; D: -; size: -; V: TRBV19; J: TRBJ1-4
CDR3: CASRLSTNTEAFF; DNA: TGTGCCAGCCGCCTCAGCACTAACACTGAAGCTTTCTTT; D: -; size: -; V: TRBV7-2; J: TRBJ1-1
CDR3: CASSRVQGGYSPLHF; DNA: TGCGCCAGCAGCCGAGTCCAGGGGGGATATTCACCCCTCCACTTT; D: TRBD1; size: -; V: TRBV4-1; J: TRBJ1-6
CDR3: CASSLNVEGGELFF; DNA: TGTGCCAGCAGCTTAAACGTTGAAGGCGGGGAGCTGTTTTTT; D: -; size: -; V: TRBV7-3; J: TRBJ2-2
CDR3: CATEQDGSEKLFF; DNA: TGTGCCACGGAGCAGGATGGTAGTGAAAAACTGTTTTTT; D: -; size: once; V: TRBV25-1; J: TRBJ1-4
CDR3: CASRGWFRVEWTTYGYTF; DNA: TGTGCCAGCAGGGGGTGGTTTAGGGTCGAATGGACAACCTATGGCTACACCTTC; D: -; size: -; V: TRBV21-1; J: TRBJ1-2
CDR3: CASSSPGPTYEQYF; DNA: TGTGCCAGCAGCTCTCCGGGGCCTACCTACGAGCAGTACTTC; D: -; size: -; V: TRBV7-8; J: TRBJ2-7
CDR3: CASTGTGNDEQYF; DNA: TGTGCCAGCACTGGGACAGGGAACGACGAGCAGTACTTC; D: TRBD1; size: -; V: TRBV7-8; J: TRBJ2-7
CDR3: CASSHVTGAETQYF; DNA: TGCGCCAGCAGCCACGTGACAGGCGCGGAGACCCAGTACTTC; D: -; size: once; V: TRBV4-1; J: TRBJ2-5
CDR3: CASSRGGANEKLFF; DNA: TGTGCCAGCTCACGAGGGGGAGCTAATGAAAAACTGTTTTTT; D: -; size: -; V: TRBV18; J: TRBJ1-4
CDR3: CATSEAGKETQYF; DNA: TGTGCCACCAGTGAAGCAGGGAAAGAGACCCAGTACTTC; D: -; size: -; V: TRBV24-1; J: TRBJ2-5
CDR3: CASRGGGFSEAFF; DNA: TGTGCCAGCAGGGGAGGGGGCTTTTCTGAAGCTTTCTTT; D: TRBD1; size: -; V: TRBV27; J: TRBJ1-1